Each of the 20 T cell receptor beta chains below was sequenced from the same sample in a study of blood T cell repertoires in COVID-19. The repertoire was sequenced with immunoSEQ multiplex PCR; TCRdb's copy has only in-frame clones and lacks some. Of around 450,000 clones listed, around nine tenths were seen once; the top ten hold about 2.1%. The sequenced material came from PBMCs or T cells enriched from blood (not recorded which). These receptors were collected from a woman under 30 with acute COVID-19.

This clone turned up a few times. J is TRBJ1-3 and V is TRBV5-1, with 8 bases fitting TRBD1. CDR3 length equals 18 residues. The germline gives CDR1 SGHRS, CDR2 YFSETQ. Trimming cost V 0 bases and J 4 bases; bases outside gene matches: 12. CDR3 sequence (DNA): TGCGCCAGCAGCTTGGCCTTTGACAGGGGAGAGTGGGGAAACACCATATATTTT. Translating it yields CASSLAFDRGEWGNTIYF.

This chain joins TRBV5-4 and TRBJ2-7; the match to TRBD1 covers 8 bases. The trim removed 5 bases at V and 1 base at J, leaving 2 bases unmatched. The CDR3 consists of 13 residues. Looked up from germline, CDR1 is SGHNT and CDR2 is YYREEE (reference sequence). The CDR3: CASSRDRSYEQYF. CDR3 sequence (DNA): TGTGCCAGCAGTCGGGACAGGTCCTACGAGCAGTACTTC. The complete variable domain, with remaining parts taken from reference TRBV5-4 and TRBJ2-7, reads ETGVTQSPTHLIKTRGQQVTLRCSSQSGHNTVSWYQQALGQGPQFIFQYYREEENGRGNFPPRFSGLQFPNYSSELNVNALELDDSALYLCASSRDRSYEQYFGPGTRLTVT.

V and J are TRBV5-4 and TRBJ1-3; no definite D call. V lost 9 bases to trimming and J lost 3 bases, with 7 bases between them. Germline CDR1 SGHNT, CDR2 YYREEE (reference sequence). CDR3 size: 11 residues. Here the CDR3 reads CATSSGNTIYF. The CDR3 nucleotides are TGTGCCACATCTAGTGGAAACACCATATATTTT. Filled out from reference TRBV5-4 and TRBJ1-3, the complete variable domain reads ETGVTQSPTHLIKTRGQQVTLRCSSQSGHNTVSWYQQALGQGPQFIFQYYREEENGRGNFPPRFSGLQFPNYSSELNVNALELDDSALYLCATSSGNTIYFGEGSWLTVV.

The V call is TRBV11-2, the J call TRBJ2-7, with D possibly being TRBD2 (5 bases). CDR1 SGHAT and CDR2 FQNNGV come from the germline V gene. The V gene lost 1 base and the J gene lost 2 bases, with 12 bases spanning the gap. CDR3 length: 15 amino acids. The CDR3 loop reads CASSLGSGPTYEQYF. CDR3 coding DNA: TGTGCCAGCAGCTTAGGAAGCGGACCGACCTACGAGCAGTACTTC. Complete variable domain (other parts from reference TRBV11-2 and TRBJ2-7): EAGVAQSPRYKIIEKRQSVAFWCNPISGHATLYWYQQILGQGPKLLIQFQNNGVVDDSQLPKDRFSAERLKGVDSTLKIQPAKLEDSAVYLCASSLGSGPTYEQYFGPGTRLTVT.

The genes are TRBV7-9 and TRBJ2-1, with D possibly being TRBD2 (6 bases). Per the germline V gene, CDR1 is SEHNR and CDR2 is FQNEAQ (reference sequence). This CDR3 comprises 15 residues. Trimming shortened V by 0 bases and J by 10 bases, and 16 bases separated the two germline ends. CDR3 DNA sequence: TGTGCCAGCAGCTTAGCGGGGCGTCTAGCGAGGGAGCAGTTCTTC. Amino acid sequence: CASSLAGRLAREQFF.

The chain has TRBV19 and TRBJ1-5; the D is unclear. Trimming stripped 10 bases from V and 0 bases from J, with 13 bases between. Germline CDR1 is LNHDA and CDR2 is SQIVND (reference sequence). This CDR3 spans 14 amino acids. CDR3 protein: CATNRVNSNQPQHF. The CDR3 nucleotides read TGTGCCACTAACCGGGTTAATAGCAATCAGCCCCAGCATTTT.

The V and J genes are TRBV7-2 and TRBJ1-4, with a weak D call TRBD1 (5 bases). In germline, CDR1 is SGHTA, CDR2 FQGNSA. This CDR3 spans 15 amino acids. The V gene lost 5 bases and the J gene lost 3 bases, with 13 bases spanning the gap. The CDR3 loop reads CASSESQVPNEKLFF. The CDR3 nucleotides are TGTGCCAGCAGCGAGTCACAGGTGCCTAATGAAAAACTGTTTTTT.

The genes are TRBV5-1 and TRBJ2-3; D might be TRBD2 (6 bases). Germline values: CDR1 SGHRS, CDR2 YFSETQ. This CDR3 is 15 amino acids long. Trimming left V 4 bases short and J 0 bases short, with 12 bases between. CDR3 sequence (DNA): TGCGCCAGCAGCGCGCTAACTAGCAGCACAGATACGCAGTATTTT. The encoded protein is CASSALTSSTDTQYF.

This chain links TRBV4-1 with TRBJ2-7; TRBD2 matches at 12 bases. The CDR3 length is 15 residues. Germline CDR1 MGHRA, CDR2 YSYEKL. J gave up 5 bases and V 4 bases, and 6 bases lay outside the gene matches. CDR3 in DNA: TGCGCCAGCAGCCCGGGACTAGCGGGTCTCAACGAGCAGTACTTC. Translation gives CASSPGLAGLNEQYF.

J is TRBJ2-2 and V is TRBV5-4; 7 positions match TRBD1. Germline CDR1 is SGHNT and CDR2 is YYREEE (reference sequence). The CDR3 loop spans 15 amino acids. V dropped 5 bases and J dropped 2; count of bases not matched to a gene: 6. The CDR3 DNA reads TGTGCCAGCAGATCCGGGACAGATAACACCGGGGAGCTGTTTTTT. It yields the protein CASRSGTDNTGELFF. The complete variable domain, with remaining parts taken from reference TRBV5-4 and TRBJ2-2, reads ETGVTQSPTHLIKTRGQQVTLRCSSQSGHNTVSWYQQALGQGPQFIFQYYREEENGRGNFPPRFSGLQFPNYSSELNVNALELDDSALYLCASRSGTDNTGELFFGEGSRLTVL.

A few counts support this clone. The CDR3 DNA sequence: TGTGCCAGCAGCCTAGGGACAGGGAGGAGTGAAAAACTGTTTTTT. Encoded protein: CASSLGTGRSEKLFF. The chain carries TRBV11-2 and TRBJ1-4; TRBD1 agrees at 9 bases. With V trimmed by 5 bases and J by 7 bases, 8 bases remained unmatched. The CDR3 has 15 residues. The germline gives CDR1 SGHAT, CDR2 FQNNGV.

Worth noting for this clone: Mismatch with germline at one junction end may stem from a read error. V is TRBV6-4 and J is TRBJ1-6; the D gene is possibly TRBD1 (5 bases). This CDR3 spans 14 amino acids. CDR1 and CDR2 from the germline V gene are MRHNA and SNTAGT. For the CDR3, the DNA is TGTGCCAGCAGTGACAGGGGATTGAATTCACCCCCCCACTTT. Amino acids: CASSDRGLNSPPHF.

This sequence joins TRBV5-5 and TRBJ2-3, with a weak D call TRBD1 (6 bases). The germline V gene encodes CDR1 SGHKS and CDR2 YYEKEE (reference sequence). The CDR3 length is 17 residues. V was cut by 3 bases and J by 0 bases, with 17 bases left in between. CDR3 region: CASSSRGSVFSTDTQYF. The CDR3 coding sequence is TGTGCCAGCAGCTCCAGGGGCTCCGTTTTTAGCACAGATACGCAGTATTTT.

The chain links TRBV4-3 to TRBJ1-1; D is possibly TRBD1 (6 bases). The CDR3 loop spans 16 amino acids. The germline V and J ends were trimmed by 4 bases and 6 bases, with 21 bases remaining between them. CDR1 is LGHNA and CDR2 is YSLEER in the germline V gene. In DNA, the CDR3 is TGCGCCAGCAGCCCCCAATATCCACAGGGCCTCTCTGAAGCTTTCTTT. Translation: CASSPQYPQGLSEAFF.

Turning to this clone: Within the sample, other DNA sequences also encode this same CDR3. The chain employs TRBV7-2 and TRBJ1-2; no reliable D call. CDR3 length equals 13 residues. Trimming cost V 1 base and J 3 bases, with 6 bases left between them. Germline values: CDR1 SGHTA, CDR2 FQGNSA. The CDR3 DNA reads TGTGCCAGCAGCTTAGTGGTAGACTATGGCTACACCTTC. Translating gives CASSLVVDYGYTF.

The gene calls are TRBV6-5 and TRBJ1-1; TRBD1 agrees at 7 bases. Germline V gene data show CDR1 as MNHEY and CDR2 as SVGAGI. The J segment lost 2 bases and the V segment lost 6 bases, leaving 9 bases of the junction unmatched. The CDR3 runs to 15 residues. The CDR3 coding sequence is TGTGCCAGCAGCCGTAACAGGGGCCTAAACACTGAAGCTTTCTTT. Residues: CASSRNRGLNTEAFF.

This rearrangement joins TRBV7-9 to TRBJ2-3; D remains unclear. The V and J ends lost 3 bases and 4 bases respectively, with 8 bases between them. The CDR3 totals 13 residues. Germline CDR1 reads SEHNR; CDR2 reads FQNEAQ (reference sequence). The CDR3 DNA follows: TGTGCCAGCAGCTTCGTAACTCCAGATACGCAGTATTTT. As protein: CASSFVTPDTQYF. The full variable domain, its missing parts supplied by reference TRBV7-9 and TRBJ2-3, is DTGVSQNPRHKITKRGQNVTFRCDPISEHNRLYWYRQTLGQGPEFLTYFQNEAQLEKSRLLSDRFSAERPKGSFSTLEIQRTEQGDSAMYLCASSFVTPDTQYFGPGTRLTVL.

J is TRBJ2-7 and V is TRBV27; 8 bases agree with TRBD1. Germline V gene sequence: CDR1 MNHEY, CDR2 SMNVEV (reference sequence). The CDR3 runs to 14 residues. The ends lost 4 bases at V and 3 bases at J; junction bases unmatched: 5. The CDR3 DNA reads as TGTGCCAGCAGTTCCTGGACAGGGCACTACGAGCAGTACTTC. Translating it yields CASSSWTGHYEQYF.

The table lists this clone with a few counts. The rearrangement links TRBV5-4 to TRBJ2-5; 9 bases map to TRBD2. From germline, CDR1 is SGHNT and CDR2 YYREEE (reference sequence). J gave up 5 bases and V 4 bases, and 12 bases lay outside the gene matches. The CDR3 runs to 16 residues. The CDR3 DNA is TGTGCCAGCAGCGCCGGGTTGCTAGCGGGGTTGGAGACCCAGTACTTC. Translation: CASSAGLLAGLETQYF.

V usage is TRBV6-5 and J usage is TRBJ2-1; 10 bases map to TRBD2. Losses at the gene ends were 0 bases for V and 8 bases for J; bases not matched to a gene: 7. CDR3 length: 16 residues. The germline gives CDR1 MNHEY, CDR2 SVGAGI. The DNA of the CDR3 is TGTGCCAGCAGTTACTCGGCTAGCGGGAGAGTGTATGAGCAGTTCTTC. It encodes CASSYSASGRVYEQFF.